This T cell receptor beta chain was captured in a study of early T cells in non-severe SARS-CoV-2 infection (dated by TCRdb to about 2021). Background for the entire study: Bulk RNA from unsorted whole blood was used for TCR sequencing, so alpha and beta chains could not be paired.

What the research found in general, with its limitations: Matching against VDJdb was skewed toward anti-spike CD8 responses, likely underestimated virus-specific expansions, and missed private and CD4 specificities.

A case-control design nested within a healthcare worker cohort in London, UK, was used, with weekly nasopharyngeal swab PCR tests and blood sampling performed. Healthcare workers were recruited during the week of the UK lockdown, between 23 and 31 March 2020, and followed weekly for up to roughly 15 weeks. Note on this clonotype: No cognate antigen has been identified for it. No base-level quality is on record; no much larger clone is a single base apart.

Including cysteine and phenylalanine, the CDR3 has 15 amino acids. Only CDR3 DNA is held: 45 bases, read in frame from base 1. Here V drops 8 bases and J drops 6 bases, and the junction holds 12 bases not matched to any gene. CDR1 and CDR2 (MNHNS, SASEGT) derive from the germline V gene. The library was made by 5' RACE. Sequencing was performed on a NextSeq 500. In the TCR library protocol, unique molecular identifiers were attached to individual cDNA molecules to correct for PCR bias and sequencing error. Both TCR alpha and beta chains were sequenced, and tight co-correlation was observed between alpha and beta sequence abundances in each sample. The study's own analysis went as follows. Decombinator V4 was used to annotate the V gene, J gene and CDR3 of the TCR sequences. Expanded TCRs were defined as changing significantly between any two time points under a Poisson model with p below 0.0001. Abundances of TCRs were expressed as counts per million after normalisation to the total number of TCRs sequenced in each sample. TRAV1-2 paired with TRAJ12, TRAJ20 or TRAJ33 defined MAIT TCRs, while TRAV10 paired with TRAJ18 defined iNKT TCRs. VDJdb, accessed on 1 November 2021, was searched for TCRs annotated for CMV, EBV and SARS-CoV-2, and TCRs annotated for more than one antigen were excluded. TCRdb handled the public reads itself, with Q25 trimming in fastp and clone calling in MiXCR, and kept productive beta chains. All rows with the same CDR3 protein become a single entry with the most common DNA and genes. The V and J calls and clone size are TCRdb's, not the authors'. For this sample the table gives about 56,000 distinct CDR3 sequences, of which 10% to 15% were detected only once. 2.9% of the sample rests with the top ten.

The TCR sequence derives from an adult who was a healthcare worker with PCR-confirmed SARS-CoV-2 infection or an uninfected control (not recorded which). Sequencing was performed on whole blood. The sequence is built from TRBV6-1 and TRBJ2-1; 8 nucleotides in the junction match TRBD2. The CDR3 has the sequence CASGERLALGNEQFF. The bases read TGTGCCAGCGGAGAAAGACTAGCGCTGGGCAATGAGCAGTTCTTC.